This T cell receptor beta chain came from a study of molecular identifiers for immune sequencing clone quantification. Study results and caveats: Amid more than 800,000 naive cells, spiked Jurkat TCR RNA from one cell was reportedly still detectable.

This CDR3 has 16 amino acids. V gave up 3 bases and J gave up 4 bases; unmatched junction bases: 8. The germline CDR1 and CDR2 sequences are SGDLS and YYNGEE. Naive CD8 T cells were picked out by sorting for CD8+CD4-CCR7+CD45RA+. MiXCR was run by TCRdb on the PCR reads, yielding one entry per CDR3 protein. The sample carries over 600,000 distinct CDR3 sequences, about 20% recorded once. In its sample, this clonotype was seen a few times. The antigen is not known. The chain recombines TRBV9 with TRBJ2-3; 10 bases align to TRBD2. The TCR sequence derives from a human donor in good health. Some libraries in this study had Jurkat cell RNA spiked in. Sequencing was done on a sample of naive CD8+ T cells from blood, with Jurkat cell RNA spiked in. The subset was: FACS-sorted CD8+CD4-CCR7+CD45RA+ naive T cells. The CDR3 loop is CASSETRAGGADTQYF. As DNA, the CDR3 is TGTGCCAGCAGCGAAACCAGAGCGGGAGGGGCAGATACGCAGTATTTT. The variable domain in full, with the rest retrieved from reference TRBV9 and TRBJ2-3, is DSGVTQTPKHLITATGQRVTLRCSPRSGDLSVYWYQQSLDQGLQFLIQYYNGEERAKGNILERFSAQQFPDLHSELNLSSLELGDSALYFCASSETRAGGADTQYFGPGTRLTVL.